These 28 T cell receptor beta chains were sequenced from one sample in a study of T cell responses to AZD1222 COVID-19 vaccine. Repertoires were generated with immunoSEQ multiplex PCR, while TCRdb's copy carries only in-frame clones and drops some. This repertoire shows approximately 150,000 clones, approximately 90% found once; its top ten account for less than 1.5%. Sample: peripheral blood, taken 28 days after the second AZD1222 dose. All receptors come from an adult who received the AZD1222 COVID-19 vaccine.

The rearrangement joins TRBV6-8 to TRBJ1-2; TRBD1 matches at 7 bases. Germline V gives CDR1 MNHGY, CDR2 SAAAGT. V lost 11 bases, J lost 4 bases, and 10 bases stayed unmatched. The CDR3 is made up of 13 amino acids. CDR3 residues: CAGKLGQIYGYTF. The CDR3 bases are TGTGCCGGAAAGCTGGGACAGATCTATGGCTACACCTTC.

The DNA of the CDR3 is TGCGCCAGCAGCTTGAGGGACTCTACAGATACGCAGTATTTT. Its protein product is CASSLRDSTDTQYF. The rearrangement uses TRBV5-1 and TRBJ2-3, with D possibly TRBD2 on 6 matching bases. There are 14 residues in the CDR3. V shed 1 base and J shed 3 bases, with 9 bases lying between them. CDR1 is SGHRS and CDR2 is YFSETQ in the germline V gene.

The CDR3 sequence: CASSEGQHLTGELFF. The DNA of the CDR3 is TGTGCCAGCAGTGAGGGCCAGCATCTCACCGGGGAGCTGTTTTTT. The chain couples TRBV6-1 to TRBJ2-2; D not certain. The germline V gene has CDR1 MNHNS and CDR2 SASEGT. V was trimmed by 3 bases and J by 4 bases, leaving 12 bases between them. The CDR3 totals 15 residues.

The chain's CDR3 is CASSFTSGIQETQYF. CDR3 sequence (DNA): TGTGCCAGCAGTTTTACTAGCGGGATCCAAGAGACCCAGTACTTC. The V call is TRBV2, the J call TRBJ2-5, with 10 bases fitting TRBD2. CDR3 length: 15 amino acids. Per the germline V gene, CDR1 is SNHLY and CDR2 is FYNNEI. With V trimmed by 5 bases and J by 1 base, 4 bases remained unmatched.

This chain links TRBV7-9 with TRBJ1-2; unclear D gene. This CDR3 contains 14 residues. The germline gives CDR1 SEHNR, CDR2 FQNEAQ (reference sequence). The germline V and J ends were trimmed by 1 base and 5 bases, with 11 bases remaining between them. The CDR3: CASSLDPGSYGYTF. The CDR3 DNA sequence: TGTGCCAGCAGCTTAGATCCTGGGAGTTATGGCTACACCTTC.

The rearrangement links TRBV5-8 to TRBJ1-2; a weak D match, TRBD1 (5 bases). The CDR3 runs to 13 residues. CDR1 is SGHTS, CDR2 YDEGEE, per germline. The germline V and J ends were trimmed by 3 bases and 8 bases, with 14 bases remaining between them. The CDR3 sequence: CASSSRAGGGYTF. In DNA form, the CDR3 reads TGTGCCAGCAGCTCCCGCGCGGGGGGAGGCTACACCTTC.

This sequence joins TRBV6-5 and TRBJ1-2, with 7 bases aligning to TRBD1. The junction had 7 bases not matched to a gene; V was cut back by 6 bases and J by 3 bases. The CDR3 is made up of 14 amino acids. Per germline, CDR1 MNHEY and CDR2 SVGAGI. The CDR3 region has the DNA TGTGCCAGCAGGGGGACAGATACTTACTATGGCTACACCTTC. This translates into CASRGTDTYYGYTF.

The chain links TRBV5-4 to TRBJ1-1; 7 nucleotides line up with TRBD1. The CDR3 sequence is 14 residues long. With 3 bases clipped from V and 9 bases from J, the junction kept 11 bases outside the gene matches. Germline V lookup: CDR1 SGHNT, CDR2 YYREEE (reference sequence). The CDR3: CASSYRGNKEKAFF. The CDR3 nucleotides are TGTGCCAGCAGCTACAGGGGCAACAAGGAGAAAGCTTTCTTT.

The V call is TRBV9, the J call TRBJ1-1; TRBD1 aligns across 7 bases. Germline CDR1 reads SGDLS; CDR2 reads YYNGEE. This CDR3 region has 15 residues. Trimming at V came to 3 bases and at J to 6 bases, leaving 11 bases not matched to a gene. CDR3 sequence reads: CASSGDSSEGSEAFF. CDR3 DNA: TGTGCCAGCAGCGGGGACAGTTCGGAGGGATCTGAAGCTTTCTTT.

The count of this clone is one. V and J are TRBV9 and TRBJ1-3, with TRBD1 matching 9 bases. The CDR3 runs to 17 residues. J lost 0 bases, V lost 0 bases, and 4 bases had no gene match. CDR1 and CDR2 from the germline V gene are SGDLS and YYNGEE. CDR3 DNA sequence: TGTGCCAGCAGCGTAGAAACAGGGGGCTCCTCTGGAAACACCATATATTTT. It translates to CASSVETGGSSGNTIYF.

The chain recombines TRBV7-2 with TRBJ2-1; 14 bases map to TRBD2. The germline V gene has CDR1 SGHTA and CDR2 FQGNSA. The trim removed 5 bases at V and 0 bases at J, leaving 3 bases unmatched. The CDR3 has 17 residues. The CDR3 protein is CASSRGTSGGSYNEQFF. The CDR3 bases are TGTGCCAGCAGCCGCGGGACTAGCGGGGGCTCCTACAATGAGCAGTTCTTC. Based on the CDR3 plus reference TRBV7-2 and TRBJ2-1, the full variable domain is GAGVSQSPSNKVTEKGKDVELRCDPISGHTALYWYRQSLGQGLEFLIYFQGNSAPDKSGLPSDRFSAERTGGSVSTLTIQRTQQEDSAVYLCASSRGTSGGSYNEQFFGPGTRLTVL.

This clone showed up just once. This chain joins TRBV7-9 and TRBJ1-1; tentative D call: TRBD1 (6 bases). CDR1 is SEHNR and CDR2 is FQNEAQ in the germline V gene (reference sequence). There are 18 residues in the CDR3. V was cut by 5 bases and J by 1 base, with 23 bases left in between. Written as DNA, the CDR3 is TGTGCCAGCAGCACGAGGGGAAGGGCAGGGGCAAGGAACACTGAAGCTTTCTTT. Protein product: CASSTRGRAGARNTEAFF.

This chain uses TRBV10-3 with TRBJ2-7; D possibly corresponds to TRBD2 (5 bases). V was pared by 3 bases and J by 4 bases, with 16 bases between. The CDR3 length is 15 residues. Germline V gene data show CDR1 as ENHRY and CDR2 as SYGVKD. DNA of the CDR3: TGTGCCATCAGTGATTGGAGGTCTAGGCAGTACGAGCAGTACTTC. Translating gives CAISDWRSRQYEQYF.

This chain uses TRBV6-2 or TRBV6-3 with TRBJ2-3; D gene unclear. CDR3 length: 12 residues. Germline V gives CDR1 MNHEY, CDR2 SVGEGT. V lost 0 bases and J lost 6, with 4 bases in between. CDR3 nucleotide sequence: TGTGCCAGCAGTTACTCGGGGGATACGCAGTATTTT. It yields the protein CASSYSGDTQYF.

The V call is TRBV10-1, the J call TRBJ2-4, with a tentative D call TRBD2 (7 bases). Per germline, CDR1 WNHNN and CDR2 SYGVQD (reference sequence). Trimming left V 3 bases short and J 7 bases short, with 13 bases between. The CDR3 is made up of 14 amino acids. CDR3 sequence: CASSESGGANIQYF. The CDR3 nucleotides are TGCGCCAGCAGTGAATCGGGGGGCGCGAACATTCAGTACTTC.

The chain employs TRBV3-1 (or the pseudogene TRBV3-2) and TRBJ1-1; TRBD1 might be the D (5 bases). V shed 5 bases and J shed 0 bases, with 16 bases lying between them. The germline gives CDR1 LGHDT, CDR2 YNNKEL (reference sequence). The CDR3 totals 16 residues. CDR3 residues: CASSLRTGRMNTEAFF. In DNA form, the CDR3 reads TGTGCCAGCAGCTTAAGAACAGGAAGAATGAACACTGAAGCTTTCTTT.

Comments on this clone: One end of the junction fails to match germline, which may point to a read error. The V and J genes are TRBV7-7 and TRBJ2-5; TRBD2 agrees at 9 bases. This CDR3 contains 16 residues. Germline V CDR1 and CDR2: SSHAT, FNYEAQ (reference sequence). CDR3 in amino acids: CASSLAGGGAVETQYF. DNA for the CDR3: TGTGCTAGCAGCTTAGCCGGCGGGGGGGCCGTCGAGACCCAGTACTTC. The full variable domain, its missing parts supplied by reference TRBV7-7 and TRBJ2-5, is GAGVSQSPRYKVTKRGQDVTLRCDPISSHATLYWYQQALGQGPEFLTYFNYEAQPDKSGLPSDRFSAERPEGSISTLTIQRTEQRDSAMYRCASSLAGGGAVETQYFGPGTRLLVL.

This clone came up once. In DNA, the CDR3 is TGCGCCAGCAGCCGAGCCGGGGGCGAGCAGTACTTC. Its translation: CASSRAGGEQYF. The genes are TRBV4-3 and TRBJ2-7, with a tentative D call TRBD2 (6 bases). CDR3 length: 12 residues. V was shortened by 4 bases and J by 6 bases, with 10 bases between the two germline ends. The germline gives CDR1 LGHNA, CDR2 YSLEER.

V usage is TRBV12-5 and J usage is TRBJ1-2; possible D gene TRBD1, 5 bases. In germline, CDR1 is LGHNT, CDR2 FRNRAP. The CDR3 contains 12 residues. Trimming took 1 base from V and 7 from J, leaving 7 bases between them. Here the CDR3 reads CASGLGTSGYTF. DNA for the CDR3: TGTGCTAGTGGTTTGGGGACAAGTGGCTACACCTTC. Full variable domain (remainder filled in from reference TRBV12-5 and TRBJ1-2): DARVTQTPRHKVTEMGQEVTMRCQPILGHNTVFWYRQTMMQGLELLAYFRNRAPLDDSGMPKDRFSAEMPDATLATLKIQPSEPRDSAVYFCASGLGTSGYTFGSGTRLTVV.

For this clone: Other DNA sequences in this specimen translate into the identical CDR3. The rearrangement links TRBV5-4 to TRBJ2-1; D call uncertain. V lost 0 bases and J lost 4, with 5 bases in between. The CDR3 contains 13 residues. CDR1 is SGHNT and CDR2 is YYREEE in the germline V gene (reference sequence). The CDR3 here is CASSLGGYNEQFF. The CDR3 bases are TGTGCCAGCAGCTTGGGAGGTTACAATGAGCAGTTCTTC.

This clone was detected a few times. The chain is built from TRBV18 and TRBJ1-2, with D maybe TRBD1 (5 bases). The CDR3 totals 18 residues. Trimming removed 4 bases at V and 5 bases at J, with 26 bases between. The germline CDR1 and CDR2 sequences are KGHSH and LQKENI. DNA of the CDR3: TGTGCCAGCTCACTTCGGAGAAGGGGCGAGGCTACAACATATGGCTACACCTTC. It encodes CASSLRRRGEATTYGYTF.

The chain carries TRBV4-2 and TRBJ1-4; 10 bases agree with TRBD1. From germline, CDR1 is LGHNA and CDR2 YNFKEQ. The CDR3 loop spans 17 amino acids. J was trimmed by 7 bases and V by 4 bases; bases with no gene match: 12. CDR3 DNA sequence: TGTGCCAGCAGCCCTCCGGGACAGGGGTCCTTGGGTGAAAAACTGTTTTTT. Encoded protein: CASSPPGQGSLGEKLFF.

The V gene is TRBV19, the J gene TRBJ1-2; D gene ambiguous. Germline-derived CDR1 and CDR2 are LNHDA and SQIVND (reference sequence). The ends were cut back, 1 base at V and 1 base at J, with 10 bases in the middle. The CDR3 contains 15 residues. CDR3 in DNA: TGTGCCAGTAGTATAGCCCTCAGACTTAACTATGGCTACACCTTC. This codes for CASSIALRLNYGYTF.

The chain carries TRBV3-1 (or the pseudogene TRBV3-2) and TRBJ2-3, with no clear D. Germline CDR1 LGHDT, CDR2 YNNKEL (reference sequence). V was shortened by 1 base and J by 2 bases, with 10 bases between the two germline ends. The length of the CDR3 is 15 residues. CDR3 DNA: TGTGCCAGCAGCCAAGCTCGGCGCGCCACAGATACGCAGTATTTT. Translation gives CASSQARRATDTQYF.

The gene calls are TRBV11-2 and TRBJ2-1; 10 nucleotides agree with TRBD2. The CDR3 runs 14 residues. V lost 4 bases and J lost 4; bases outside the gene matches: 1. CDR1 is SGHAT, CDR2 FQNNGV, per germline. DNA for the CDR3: TGTGCCAGCAGCTCGGGACTAGCGTACAATGAGCAGTTCTTC. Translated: CASSSGLAYNEQFF.

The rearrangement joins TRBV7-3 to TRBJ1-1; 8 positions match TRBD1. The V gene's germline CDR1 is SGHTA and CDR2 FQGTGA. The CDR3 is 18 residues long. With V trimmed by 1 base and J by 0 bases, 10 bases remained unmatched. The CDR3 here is CASSLNQGALRLNTEAFF. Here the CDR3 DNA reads TGTGCCAGCAGCTTAAACCAGGGGGCCCTGAGGTTGAACACTGAAGCTTTCTTT.

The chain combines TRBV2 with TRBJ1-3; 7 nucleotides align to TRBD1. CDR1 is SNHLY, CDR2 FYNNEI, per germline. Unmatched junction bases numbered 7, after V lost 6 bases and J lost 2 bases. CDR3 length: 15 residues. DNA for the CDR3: TGTGCCAGCAGCTTCCCCAGGGGGACTGGAAACACCATATATTTT. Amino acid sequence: CASSFPRGTGNTIYF.

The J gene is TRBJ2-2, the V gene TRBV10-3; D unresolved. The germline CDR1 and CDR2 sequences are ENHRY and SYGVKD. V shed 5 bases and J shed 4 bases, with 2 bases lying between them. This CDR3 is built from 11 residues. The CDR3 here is CAISTTGELFF. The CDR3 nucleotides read TGTGCCATCAGTACCACCGGGGAGCTGTTTTTT.